Listed here are 12 T cell receptor beta chains from one sample, sequenced in a study of identical twins. TCRdb re-called the 5' RACE reads with MiXCR, one entry per CDR3 protein. The sample gives about 690,000 distinct CDR3 sequences, around 6.1% of which show up once; around 1.9% is in the top ten. Input material: naive T cells sorted from blood. The source of these receptors is a young man in good health.

V and J are TRBV15 and TRBJ2-5; 7 nucleotides match TRBD1. CDR1 is LNHNV, CDR2 YYDKDF, per germline (reference sequence). There are 15 residues in the CDR3. Trimming removed 7 bases from V and 2 bases from J; junction bases left unmatched: 10. CDR3 nucleotides: TGTGCCACCACCAGTGGGGACAGCCGACAAGAGACCCAGTACTTC. It translates to CATTSGDSRQETQYF.

The rearrangement joins TRBV12-3 or TRBV12-4 to TRBJ2-3; D is ambiguous. Between the trimmed V and J ends, which lost 10 bases and 2 bases, there was a span of 19 bases. The CDR3 contains 15 residues. DNA for the CDR3: TGTGCCAACCAAAAACTTGCCCCTTACACAGATACGCAGTATTTT. Translation gives CANQKLAPYTDTQYF.

The table lists this clonotype with many counts. V and J are TRBV29-1 and TRBJ2-1, with 7 bases matching TRBD2. Germline assignment: CDR1 SQVTM and CDR2 ANQGSEA. This CDR3 spans 15 amino acids. V was clipped by 7 bases and J by 7 bases; unmatched bases: 16. CDR3 sequence (DNA): TGCAGCGCACCAATGGGGTCTAGCGGAGGGAATGAGCAGTTCTTC. Protein: CSAPMGSSGGNEQFF.

The chain recombines TRBV30 with TRBJ2-7; the D gene could be TRBD1 or TRBD2 (5 bases each). CDR3 length: 11 amino acids. Germline V CDR1 and CDR2: GTSNPN, SVGIG (reference sequence). The CDR3 here is CALMGEREQYF. The CDR3 DNA follows: TGTGCATTGATGGGGGAGCGCGAGCAGTACTTC.

This clonotype was detected many times. The chain has TRBV12-3 or TRBV12-4 and TRBJ2-3; no clear D. This CDR3 has 13 residues. The germline V and J ends were trimmed by 7 bases and 6 bases, with 14 bases remaining between them. CDR3 bases: TGTGCCAGCACCCCTCGCGTGCGCGATACGCAGTATTTT. This gives the protein CASTPRVRDTQYF.

The rearrangement joins TRBV6-1 to TRBJ2-1; the match to TRBD1 covers 10 bases. CDR1 is MNHNS and CDR2 is SASEGT in the germline V gene. The CDR3 contains 17 residues. V shed 5 bases and J 2 bases; nucleotides not matched to a gene: 9. CDR3 in DNA: TGTGCCAGCAGTACGGACAGGGGGTCACTCCCCTACAATGAGCAGTTCTTC. It translates to CASSTDRGSLPYNEQFF.

The V gene is TRBV11-1, the J gene TRBJ2-3, with 9 positions matching TRBD2. V trimming: 4 bases; J trimming: 2 bases; junction bases outside the gene matches: 13. CDR1 and CDR2 from the germline V gene are SGHAT and FQDESV (reference sequence). The CDR3 extends over 18 amino acids. The chain's CDR3 is CASSSPSGTLKDTDTQYF. The CDR3 nucleotides read TGTGCCAGCAGCTCCCCTAGCGGGACCCTGAAGGACACAGATACGCAGTATTTT.

This clonotype was recorded at least ten times. The J gene is TRBJ1-1, the V gene TRBV28; 12 nucleotides agree with TRBD1. Germline values: CDR1 MDHEN, CDR2 SYDVKM. The CDR3 runs 17 residues. V was clipped by 2 bases and J by 4 bases; unmatched bases: 8. CDR3 sequence reads: CASSLGRDRGLSTEAFF. CDR3 nucleotides: TGTGCCAGCAGTTTAGGAAGGGACAGGGGGCTTAGCACTGAAGCTTTCTTT.

The CDR3 DNA reads as TGTGCCAGCAGTCCCCCCGGGTGGGTGGAGACCCAGTACTTC. This encodes CASSPPGWVETQYF. The chain recombines TRBV28 with TRBJ2-5; no definite D call. This CDR3 is 14 amino acids long. Trimming shortened V by 5 bases and J by 5 bases, and 15 bases separated the two germline ends. Germline values: CDR1 MDHEN, CDR2 SYDVKM.

This clonotype was observed at least ten times. The chain carries TRBV15 and TRBJ2-1; 8 bases are shared with TRBD1. Germline V gives CDR1 LNHNV, CDR2 YYDKDF (reference sequence). V lost 8 bases, J lost 7 bases, and 19 bases stayed unmatched. The CDR3 length is 17 residues. Written as DNA, the CDR3 is TGTGCCACCTCAGGGACAAGAAAGGACAGGGTTTTTAATGAGCAGTTCTTC. Translating it yields CATSGTRKDRVFNEQFF.

This clonotype occurred many times. The chain is built from TRBV12-3 or TRBV12-4 and TRBJ2-7, with TRBD2 matching 14 bases. Trimming removed 3 bases from V and 5 bases from J; junction bases left unmatched: 3. This CDR3 has 15 residues. Written as DNA, the CDR3 is TGTGCCAGCAGTTTGGGACTAGCGGGAGTCAACGAGCAGTACGTC. Residues: CASSLGLAGVNEQYV.

This clonotype was detected a few times. The chain couples TRBV6-1 to TRBJ2-7; tentatively, D is TRBD1 or TRBD2 (6 bases each). Germline CDR1 is MNHNS and CDR2 is SASEGT. The V and J ends lost 5 bases and 9 bases respectively, with 14 bases between them. The CDR3 runs 12 residues. CDR3 sequence reads: CASSLQGGLQYV. In DNA, the CDR3 is TGTGCCAGCAGTCTACAGGGAGGCCTGCAGTACGTC.